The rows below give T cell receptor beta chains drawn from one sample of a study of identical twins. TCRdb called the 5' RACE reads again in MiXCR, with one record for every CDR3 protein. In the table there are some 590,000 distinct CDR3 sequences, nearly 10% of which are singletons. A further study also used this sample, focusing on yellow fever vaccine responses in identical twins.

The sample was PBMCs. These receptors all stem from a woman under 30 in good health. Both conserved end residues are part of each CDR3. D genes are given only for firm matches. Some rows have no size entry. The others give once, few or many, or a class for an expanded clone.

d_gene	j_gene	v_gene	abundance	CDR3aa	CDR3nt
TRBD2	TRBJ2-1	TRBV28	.	CASSLLLAGGGNNEQFF	TGTGCCAGCAGTTTGTTACTAGCGGGGGGGGGTAACAATGAGCAGTTCTTC
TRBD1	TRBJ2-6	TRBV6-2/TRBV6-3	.	CASSPGDRLSGANVLTF	TGTGCCAGCAGTCCCGGGGACAGGTTGTCTGGGGCCAACGTCCTGACTTTC
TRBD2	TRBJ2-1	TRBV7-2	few	CASTPAGGPYNEQFF	TGTGCCAGCACCCCGGCGGGAGGGCCCTACAATGAGCAGTTCTTC
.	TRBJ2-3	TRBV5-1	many	CASRLSDTQYF	TGCGCCAGCCGCCTTTCAGATACGCAGTATTTT
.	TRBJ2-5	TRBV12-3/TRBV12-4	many	CASSLNRLETQYF	TGTGCCAGCAGTTTGAACAGGCTAGAGACCCAGTACTTC
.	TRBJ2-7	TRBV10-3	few	CAILKEGGFYEQYF	TGTGCCATCCTAAAAGAGGGGGGGTTTTACGAGCAGTACTTC
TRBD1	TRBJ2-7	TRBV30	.	CAWVPRDSWDYEQYF	TGTGCCTGGGTCCCAAGGGACAGCTGGGACTACGAGCAGTACTTC
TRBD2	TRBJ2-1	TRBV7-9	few	CASSSSGTNYNEQFF	TGTGCCAGCAGCTCATCCGGGACTAACTACAATGAGCAGTTCTTC
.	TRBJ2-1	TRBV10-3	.	CAISAAGTSYNEQFF	TGTGCCATCAGTGCAGCAGGGACATCCTACAATGAGCAGTTCTTC
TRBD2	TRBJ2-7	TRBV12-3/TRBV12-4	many	CASSLGSSGVYEQYF	TGTGCCAGCAGTTTGGGGTCTAGCGGGGTGTACGAGCAGTACTTC
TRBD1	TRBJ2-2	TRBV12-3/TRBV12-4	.	CASSLRGGAGTGELFF	TGTGCCAGCAGTTTAAGAGGGGGCGCAGGCACCGGGGAGCTGTTTTTT
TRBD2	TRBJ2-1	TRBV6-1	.	CASSPRRESNEQFF	TGTGCCAGCAGTCCCCGGCGGGAGAGCAATGAGCAGTTCTTC
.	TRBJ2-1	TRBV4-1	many	CASSQGPRANEQFF	TGCGCCAGCAGCCAAGGCCCTAGAGCGAACGAGCAGTTCTTC
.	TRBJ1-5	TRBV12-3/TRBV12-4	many	CASSFGVGAYQPQHF	TGTGCCAGCAGTTTCGGGGTAGGGGCTTATCAGCCCCAGCATTTT
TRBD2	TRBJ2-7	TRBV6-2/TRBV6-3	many	CASSYLLTGRTTTPSSYEQYF	TGTGCCAGCAGTTACCTCCTGACCGGGAGGACTACCACACCAAGCTCCTACGAGCAGTACTTC
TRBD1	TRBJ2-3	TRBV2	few	CASRSTGGSDTQYF	TGTGCCAGCAGATCCACAGGGGGCTCAGATACGCAGTATTTT
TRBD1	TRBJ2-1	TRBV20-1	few	CSASYGQGAFNEQFF	TGCAGTGCTAGTTACGGACAGGGGGCCTTTAATGAGCAGTTCTTC
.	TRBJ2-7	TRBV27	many	CASSPGSSYEQYF	TGTGCCAGCAGCCCCGGGAGCTCCTACGAGCAGTACTTC
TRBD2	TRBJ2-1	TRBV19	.	CASSIPKGTSYNEQFF	TGTGCCAGTAGTATCCCGAAAGGGACTAGTTACAATGAGCAGTTCTTC
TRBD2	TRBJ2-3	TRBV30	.	CAWSVPSGGTDTQYF	TGTGCCTGGAGTGTACCTAGCGGGGGAACAGATACGCAGTATTTT
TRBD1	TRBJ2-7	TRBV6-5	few	CASSYSRGYEQYF	TGTGCCAGCAGTTACAGCAGGGGGTACGAGCAGTACTTC
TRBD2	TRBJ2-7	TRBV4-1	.	CASSQDQGLTGPYEQYF	TGCGCCAGCAGCCAAGATCAGGGACTAACCGGACCCTACGAGCAGTACTTC
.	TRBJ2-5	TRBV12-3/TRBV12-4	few	CASRKPGAVPETQYF	TGTGCCAGCAGAAAACCGGGGGCCGTACCGGAGACCCAGTACTTC
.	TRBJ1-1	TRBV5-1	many	CASSEGHGSWAFF	TGCGCCAGCAGCGAGGGACATGGGAGTTGGGCTTTCTTT
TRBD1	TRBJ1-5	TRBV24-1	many	CATSDHGQGNQPQHF	TGTGCCACCAGTGATCATGGACAGGGCAATCAGCCCCAGCATTTT
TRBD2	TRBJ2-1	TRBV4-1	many	CASSQDGSVAGRDEQFF	TGCGCCAGCAGCCAAGACGGGTCGGTAGCCGGGAGGGACGAGCAGTTCTTC
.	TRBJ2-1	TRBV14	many	CATRSTSTYNEQFF	TGTGCCACCAGATCGACCTCCACTTACAATGAGCAGTTCTTC
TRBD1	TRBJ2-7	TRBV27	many	CASSRIGTGERYEQYF	TGTGCCAGCAGTCGGATAGGGACAGGAGAGAGATACGAGCAGTACTTC
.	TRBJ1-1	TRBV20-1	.	CSAPFKTEAFF	TGCAGTGCGCCCTTTAAAACTGAAGCTTTCTTT
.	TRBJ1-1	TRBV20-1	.	CSVKRQRIIPEAFF	TGCAGTGTAAAGAGGCAGAGGATCATACCTGAAGCTTTCTTT
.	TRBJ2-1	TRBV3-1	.	CASSQELGGYNEQFF	TGTGCCAGCAGCCAAGAACTAGGGGGCTACAATGAGCAGTTCTTC
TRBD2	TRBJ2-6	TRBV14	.	CASSRARGKGANVLTF	TGTGCCAGCAGCCGCGCGCGGGGGAAGGGGGCCAACGTCCTGACTTTC
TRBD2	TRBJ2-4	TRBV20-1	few	CSARETAGGAGIQYF	TGCAGTGCTAGAGAGACGGCGGGGGGCGCGGGCATTCAGTACTTC
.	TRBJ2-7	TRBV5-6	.	CAMGVGLSCYEQYF	TGTGCCATGGGCGTCGGGCTCAGCTGCTACGAGCAGTACTTC
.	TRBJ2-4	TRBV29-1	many	CSVSGLAKNIQYF	TGCAGCGTTTCAGGGCTAGCCAAAAACATTCAGTACTTC
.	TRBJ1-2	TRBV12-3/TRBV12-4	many	CASSLVSGGPIYTF	TGTGCCAGCAGTTTAGTTTCCGGGGGCCCCATCTACACCTTC
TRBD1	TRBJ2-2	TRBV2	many	CAEGTGGANTGELFF	TGTGCGGAGGGGACAGGGGGCGCGAACACCGGGGAGCTGTTTTTT
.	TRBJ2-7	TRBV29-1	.	CSVGVGMSYEQYF	TGCAGCGTTGGCGTAGGAATGTCGTACGAGCAGTACTTC
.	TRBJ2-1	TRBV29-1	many	CSALTGTLAEINEQFF	TGCAGCGCCCTGACAGGGACACTAGCGGAAATCAATGAGCAGTTCTTC
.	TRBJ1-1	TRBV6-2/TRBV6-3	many	CASSYGTEAFF	TGTGCCAGCAGTTACGGCACTGAAGCTTTCTTT
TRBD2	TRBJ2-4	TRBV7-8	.	CASSLAPGLAVHIQYF	TGTGCCAGCAGCTTAGCTCCGGGACTAGCGGTGCACATTCAGTACTTC
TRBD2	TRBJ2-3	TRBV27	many	CASSRELAGVTDTQYF	TGTGCCAGCAGCCGAGAGCTAGCGGGAGTGACAGATACGCAGTATTTT
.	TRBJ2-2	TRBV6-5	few	CASSYSRLDLNTGELFF	TGTGCCAGCAGTTACTCCCGGCTAGACCTGAACACCGGGGAGCTGTTTTTT
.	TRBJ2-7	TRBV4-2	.	CASSQARSGRSSYEQYF	TGTGCCAGCAGCCAAGCTCGGTCCGGCAGGTCCTCCTACGAGCAGTACTTC
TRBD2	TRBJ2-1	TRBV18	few	CASSPATSGSNHEQFF	TGTGCCAGCTCACCTGCGACTAGCGGGAGTAATCATGAGCAGTTCTTC
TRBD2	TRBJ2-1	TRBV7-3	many	CASSPKRGWLENEQFF	TGTGCCAGCAGCCCCAAGCGGGGGTGGCTGGAGAATGAGCAGTTCTTC